The 29 T cell receptor beta chains below all came from one sample that was sequenced in a study of OX40 agonist ivuxolimab in advanced cancers. The library came from the immunoSEQ multiplex PCR assay. What TCRdb holds here is the immuneACCESS table cut down to in-frame rearrangements. Part of the clones is not present; checked against another copy, under half of the missing clones reflect an unresolved V gene, and the others are unexplained. The sample yields fewer than 80,000 clones; more than 75% were counted once. In total, the top ten clones hold roughly 6.1% of the sample. This material consisted of CD4+ or CD8+ T cells sorted from blood, taken in a trial of the OX40 agonist ivuxolimab. The receptor source for this set is an adult with an advanced solid tumor such as melanoma, head and neck, liver or kidney cancer.

This sequence joins TRBV5-5 and TRBJ1-2; no clear D. Trimming removed 0 bases from V and 3 bases from J, with 12 bases in between. The CDR3 consists of 15 residues. The germline CDR1 and CDR2 sequences are SGHKS and YYEKEE (reference sequence). The CDR3 here is CASSLGTAADYGYTF. For the CDR3, the DNA is TGTGCCAGCAGCTTGGGAACGGCTGCGGACTATGGCTACACCTTC.

The V and J genes are TRBV30 and TRBJ1-6, with D uncertain. V shed 3 bases and J shed 8 bases, with 17 bases lying between them. The CDR3 is 15 residues long. CDR1 is GTSNPN, CDR2 SVGIG, per germline (reference sequence). The CDR3 region is CAWRGPPLDDSPLHF. Here the CDR3 DNA reads TGTGCCTGGAGAGGGCCCCCCCTAGACGATTCACCCCTCCACTTT.

The sample holds a few counts of this clone. V and J are TRBV5-6 and TRBJ2-7; D is undetermined. The V end lost 4 bases, the J end lost 3 bases, and 11 bases lay between the germline ends. This CDR3 spans 13 amino acids. Germline V gene sequence: CDR1 SGHDT, CDR2 YYEEEE. In DNA form, the CDR3 reads TGTGCCAGCAGCCCCTGGGCTTTCTACGAGCAGTACTTC. Translation: CASSPWAFYEQYF. Full variable domain (remainder filled in from reference TRBV5-6 and TRBJ2-7): DAGVTQSPTHLIKTRGQQVTLRCSPKSGHDTVSWYQQALGQGPQFIFQYYEEEERQRGNFPDRFSGHQFPNYSSELNVNALLLGDSALYLCASSPWAFYEQYFGPGTRLTVT.

The CDR3 here is CASSFRQGYTF. The CDR3 nucleotides are TGTGCCAGCAGTTTTAGGCAAGGCTACACCTTC. V usage is TRBV28 and J usage is TRBJ1-2; D gene unclear. CDR3 size: 11 residues. Germline CDR1 is MDHEN and CDR2 is SYDVKM. V was trimmed by 3 bases and J by 8 bases, leaving 7 bases between them.

The chain employs TRBV20-1 and TRBJ2-5, with D possibly being TRBD2 (6 bases). The germline V and J ends were trimmed by 6 bases and 5 bases, with 10 bases remaining between them. CDR1 and CDR2 (germline): DFQATT, SNEGSKA (reference sequence). The CDR3 covers 11 residues. The DNA of the CDR3 is TGCAGTGCAGAGGAGGGCGAGACCCAGTACTTC. It translates to CSAEEGETQYF.

J is TRBJ1-2 and V is TRBV2, with a weak D call TRBD1 (6 bases). The V gene lost 7 bases and the J gene lost 6 bases, with 18 bases spanning the gap. This CDR3 contains 14 residues. CDR1 is SNHLY, CDR2 FYNNEI, per germline. CDR3 in DNA: TGTGCCAGCACCACAGGGTCCCGGCAACATGGCTACACCTTC. Translating gives CASTTGSRQHGYTF.

The chain recombines TRBV9 with TRBJ2-1; a possible D gene is TRBD2 (5 bases). The V gene lost 4 bases and the J gene lost 8 bases, with 16 bases spanning the gap. CDR1 is SGDLS, CDR2 YYNGEE, per germline. The CDR3 covers 14 residues. The CDR3 sequence is CASSPYPLGDEQFF. As DNA, the CDR3 is TGTGCCAGCAGCCCGTATCCTCTGGGAGATGAGCAGTTCTTC. The variable domain in full, completed from reference TRBV9 and TRBJ2-1, reads DSGVTQTPKHLITATGQRVTLRCSPRSGDLSVYWYQQSLDQGLQFLIQYYNGEERAKGNILERFSAQQFPDLHSELNLSSLELGDSALYFCASSPYPLGDEQFFGPGTRLTVL.

The rearrangement links TRBV5-4 to TRBJ2-5, with D possibly TRBD2 on 6 matching bases. CDR3 size: 17 residues. The germline V gene encodes CDR1 SGHNT and CDR2 YYREEE (reference sequence). The ends were cut back, 2 bases at V and 5 bases at J, with 22 bases in the middle. The CDR3 is CASSLPLGGGLRETQYF. For the CDR3, the DNA is TGTGCCAGCAGCTTACCGTTGGGGGGTGGGTTGCGTGAGACCCAGTACTTC.

This chain joins TRBV19 and TRBJ2-3, with 7 bases aligning to TRBD2. Germline V lookup: CDR1 LNHDA, CDR2 SQIVND (reference sequence). The junction had 11 bases not matched to a gene; V was cut back by 8 bases and J by 3 bases. The CDR3 runs to 15 residues. The CDR3 coding sequence is TGTGCCAGTTTGGGTTACGGGGGGAGTACAGATACGCAGTATTTT. Amino acids: CASLGYGGSTDTQYF.

This rearrangement joins TRBV5-4 to TRBJ1-2, with TRBD1 matching over 9 bases. CDR3 length equals 13 residues. With V trimmed by 3 bases and J by 7 bases, 4 bases remained unmatched. CDR1 and CDR2 from the germline V gene are SGHNT and YYREEE (reference sequence). CDR3 protein: CASSWDRAAGYTF. The CDR3 DNA reads TGTGCCAGCAGCTGGGACAGGGCGGCTGGCTACACCTTC.

The chain joins TRBV7-2 to TRBJ1-6, with D possibly matching TRBD1 (6 bases). CDR1 is SGHTA and CDR2 is FQGNSA in the germline V gene. V was clipped by 2 bases and J by 7 bases, with 12 bases between them. This CDR3 is 15 amino acids long. CDR3 in DNA: TGTGCCAGCAGCTTATCCGGCACAGGGAATTCACCCCTCCACTTT. Residues: CASSLSGTGNSPLHF.

The genes are TRBV4-1 and TRBJ1-2, with D unclear. V gave up 2 bases and J gave up 7 bases, with 11 bases separating them. Germline assignment: CDR1 MGHRA and CDR2 YSYEKL. The CDR3 extends over 13 amino acids. DNA for the CDR3: TGCGCCAGCAGCCAACTCCCCGGTCTTGGCTACACCTTC. Translation: CASSQLPGLGYTF.

The chain recombines TRBV11-1 with TRBJ2-2; TRBD1 is a possible D gene (6 bases). This CDR3 comprises 14 residues. Trimming cost V 5 bases and J 6 bases, with 13 bases left between them. The germline V gene has CDR1 SGHAT and CDR2 FQDESV (reference sequence). CDR3 sequence: CASSLYRAAGELFF. The CDR3 nucleotides are TGTGCCAGCAGCCTATACAGGGCGGCCGGGGAGCTGTTTTTT.

This clone occurred once. The CDR3, as DNA: TGTGCCAGCTCATCAACGACAGTGAACACCGGGGAGCTGTTTTTT. Amino acids: CASSSTTVNTGELFF. The V and J genes are TRBV18 and TRBJ2-2; possibly TRBD1 for D (5 bases). Per the germline V gene, CDR1 is KGHSH and CDR2 is LQKENI. The CDR3 is 15 amino acids. With 5 bases removed from V and 1 base from J, the gap between germline ends came to 11 bases.

This sequence joins TRBV5-1 and TRBJ1-3; weak D call: TRBD1 (6 bases). V was shortened by 4 bases and J by 2 bases, with 13 bases between the two germline ends. The CDR3 totals 15 residues. The V gene's germline CDR1 is SGHRS and CDR2 YFSETQ. The CDR3: CASSPDAGAGNTIYF. The CDR3 bases are TGCGCCAGCAGCCCGGATGCAGGGGCTGGAAACACCATATATTTT.

V is TRBV5-1 and J is TRBJ1-1; D gene uncertain. The germline V and J ends were trimmed by 0 bases and 10 bases, with 7 bases remaining between them. Per the germline V gene, CDR1 is SGHRS and CDR2 is YFSETQ. The CDR3 has 11 residues. The CDR3 DNA reads TGCGCCAGCAGCTTGGAGCGGGTAGCTTTCTTT. It translates to CASSLERVAFF.

This rearrangement joins TRBV10-3 to TRBJ2-2; D ambiguous. The length of the CDR3 is 12 residues. Trimming took 2 bases from V and 5 from J, leaving 3 bases between them. Germline CDR1 is ENHRY and CDR2 is SYGVKD. The CDR3 DNA follows: TGTGCCATCAGTGAGGGAACCGGGGAGCTGTTTTTT. Its protein is CAISEGTGELFF.

The chain's CDR3 is CASTPGQPYEQYF. CDR3 nucleotide sequence: TGTGCCAGCACCCCGGGACAGCCATACGAGCAGTACTTC. V usage is TRBV28 and J usage is TRBJ2-7; 7 bases agree with TRBD1. CDR3 length: 13 residues. With 7 bases clipped from V and 4 bases from J, the junction kept 7 bases outside the gene matches. CDR1 and CDR2 from the germline V gene are MDHEN and SYDVKM.

The chain combines TRBV19 with TRBJ1-5, with D uncertain. V was clipped by 8 bases and J by 9 bases, with 8 bases between them. Germline CDR1 is LNHDA and CDR2 is SQIVND (reference sequence). CDR3 length: 10 amino acids. CDR3 in amino acids: CASGPGPQHF. DNA for the CDR3: TGTGCCAGTGGGCCCGGGCCCCAGCATTTT.

This sequence joins TRBV2 and TRBJ2-7; D possibly corresponds to TRBD1 (6 bases). Germline V gene sequence: CDR1 SNHLY, CDR2 FYNNEI. The V and J ends lost 6 bases and 7 bases respectively, with 19 bases between them. The CDR3 is 14 amino acids. The CDR3 sequence: CASSAGTSMREQYF. The CDR3 DNA reads TGTGCCAGCAGCGCAGGGACAAGTATGCGAGAGCAGTACTTC.

J is TRBJ1-3 and V is TRBV18; 7 nucleotides line up with TRBD1. Trimming removed 1 base from V and 0 bases from J; junction bases left unmatched: 6. The CDR3 has 17 amino acids. Looked up from germline, CDR1 is KGHSH and CDR2 is LQKENI. The CDR3 sequence: CASSPREQGTSGNTIYF. CDR3 DNA sequence: TGTGCCAGCTCACCACGGGAACAGGGGACCTCTGGAAACACCATATATTTT.

The rearrangement links TRBV5-4 to TRBJ2-3, with D unresolved. With 2 bases removed from V and 5 bases from J, the gap between germline ends came to 6 bases. The CDR3 has 12 amino acids. Germline loops: CDR1 SGHNT, CDR2 YYREEE (reference sequence). The CDR3: CASSLGQDTQYF. DNA of the CDR3: TGTGCCAGCAGCTTAGGGCAAGATACGCAGTATTTT.

This sequence joins TRBV18 and TRBJ2-2, with TRBD2 identical over 11 bases. Germline CDR1 is KGHSH and CDR2 is LQKENI. There are 15 residues in the CDR3. The V and J ends lost 6 bases and 4 bases, in that order; junction bases with no gene match: 4. The CDR3 DNA is TGTGCCAGCTCCCCTGGACTAGCGGGCACCGGGGAGCTGTTTTTT. Amino acids: CASSPGLAGTGELFF.

This clone was detected only once. Other DNA sequences of this sample code for an identical CDR3. The chain carries TRBV7-9 and TRBJ2-3, with TRBD2 identical over 7 bases. Losses at the gene ends were 5 bases for V and 3 bases for J; bases not matched to a gene: 5. CDR3 length: 14 amino acids. The germline CDR1 and CDR2 sequences are SEHNR and FQNEAQ (reference sequence). The CDR3 coding sequence is TGTGCCAGCAGCCCGGCCGGGGGGACAGATACGCAGTATTTT. Amino acid sequence: CASSPAGGTDTQYF.

DNA of the CDR3: TGTGCCAGCAGCCAAGCCGGGACTAGTGGAGAGACCCAGTACTTC. Encoded protein: CASSQAGTSGETQYF. V usage is TRBV14 and J usage is TRBJ2-5; TRBD2 aligns across 8 bases. From germline, CDR1 is SGHDN and CDR2 FVKESK. The CDR3 consists of 15 residues. Trimming cost V 1 base and J 4 bases; bases outside gene matches: 5. Using reference TRBV14 and TRBJ2-5 for the parts outside the CDR3, the full variable domain is EAGVTQFPSHSVIEKGQTVTLRCDPISGHDNLYWYRRVMGKEIKFLLHFVKESKQDESGMPNNRFLAERTGGTYSTLKVQPAELEDSGVYFCASSQAGTSGETQYFGPGTRLLVL.

In this sample, this clone turned up once. The chain couples TRBV5-1 to TRBJ1-1; D is possibly TRBD1 (5 bases). The germline V gene encodes CDR1 SGHRS and CDR2 YFSETQ. Trimming took off 7 bases at V and 5 bases at J, with 15 bases between the two ends. The CDR3 sequence is 13 residues long. This chain's CDR3 is CASAGLPGTEAFF. Here the CDR3 DNA reads TGCGCCAGCGCGGGACTCCCTGGGACTGAAGCTTTCTTT.

The CDR3 DNA is TGTGCCAGCAGCTTAGTTGTGGGTAACACCGGGGAGCTGTTTTTT. It specifies CASSLVVGNTGELFF. The J gene is TRBJ2-2, the V gene TRBV7-8; D gene uncertain. This CDR3 is 15 amino acids long. The V and J ends lost 1 base and 2 bases respectively, with 8 bases between them. Germline V gene sequence: CDR1 SGHVS, CDR2 FQNEAQ.

The CDR3, as DNA: TGTGCCAGCAGCTTAGAGGTGCGGGAGACCCAGTACTTC. It is translated as CASSLEVRETQYF. The V gene is TRBV7-8, the J gene TRBJ2-5; D gene unclear. The CDR3 is made up of 13 amino acids. Germline loops: CDR1 SGHVS, CDR2 FQNEAQ. V lost 1 base, J lost 5 bases, and 8 bases lay in between.

The genes are TRBV4-2 and TRBJ2-3; TRBD2 aligns across 10 bases. Germline trimming cut 4 bases from V and 2 bases from J; bases unmatched to any gene: 6. This CDR3 region has 16 residues. The V gene's germline CDR1 is LGHNA and CDR2 YNFKEQ. CDR3 bases: TGTGCCAGCAGCCGAGTAGCGGGAGGCCTCACAGATACGCAGTATTTT. Amino acid sequence: CASSRVAGGLTDTQYF.